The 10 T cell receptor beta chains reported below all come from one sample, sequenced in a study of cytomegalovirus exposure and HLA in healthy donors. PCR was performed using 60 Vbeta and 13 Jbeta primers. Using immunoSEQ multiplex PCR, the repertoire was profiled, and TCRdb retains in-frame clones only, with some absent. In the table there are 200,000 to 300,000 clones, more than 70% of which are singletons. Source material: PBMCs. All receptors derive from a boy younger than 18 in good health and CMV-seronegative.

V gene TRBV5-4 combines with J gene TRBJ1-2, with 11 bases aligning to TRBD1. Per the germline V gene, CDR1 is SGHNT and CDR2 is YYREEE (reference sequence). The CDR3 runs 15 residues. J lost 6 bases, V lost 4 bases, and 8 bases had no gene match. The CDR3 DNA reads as TGTGCCAGCAGCGTCCGGGACAGGGGGTCCCATGGCTACACCTTC. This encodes CASSVRDRGSHGYTF.

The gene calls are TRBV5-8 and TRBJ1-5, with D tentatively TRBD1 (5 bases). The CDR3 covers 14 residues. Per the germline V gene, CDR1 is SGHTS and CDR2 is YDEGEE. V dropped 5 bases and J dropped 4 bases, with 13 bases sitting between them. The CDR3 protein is CASRSSGWNQPQHF. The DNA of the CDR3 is TGTGCCAGCAGATCATCAGGGTGGAATCAGCCCCAGCATTTT.

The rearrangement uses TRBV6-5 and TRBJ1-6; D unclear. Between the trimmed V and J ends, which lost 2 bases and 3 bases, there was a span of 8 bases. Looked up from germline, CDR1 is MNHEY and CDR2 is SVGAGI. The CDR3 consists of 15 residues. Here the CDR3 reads CASSYSTGYNSPLHF. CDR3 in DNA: TGTGCCAGCAGTTACAGTACGGGCTATAATTCACCCCTCCACTTT.

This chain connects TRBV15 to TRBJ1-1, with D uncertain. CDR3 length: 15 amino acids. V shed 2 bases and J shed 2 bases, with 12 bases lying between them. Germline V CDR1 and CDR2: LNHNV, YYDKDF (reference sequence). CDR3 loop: CATSRIPGRNTEAFF. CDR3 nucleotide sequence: TGTGCCACCAGCAGAATCCCGGGAAGAAACACTGAAGCTTTCTTT.

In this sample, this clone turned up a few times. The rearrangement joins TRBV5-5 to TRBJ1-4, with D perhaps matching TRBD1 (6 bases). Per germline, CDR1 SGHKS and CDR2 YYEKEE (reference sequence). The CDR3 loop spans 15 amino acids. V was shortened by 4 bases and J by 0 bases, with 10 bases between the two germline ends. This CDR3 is CASSPGTTTNEKLFF. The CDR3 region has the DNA TGTGCCAGCAGCCCGGGGACAACAACTAATGAAAAACTGTTTTTT.

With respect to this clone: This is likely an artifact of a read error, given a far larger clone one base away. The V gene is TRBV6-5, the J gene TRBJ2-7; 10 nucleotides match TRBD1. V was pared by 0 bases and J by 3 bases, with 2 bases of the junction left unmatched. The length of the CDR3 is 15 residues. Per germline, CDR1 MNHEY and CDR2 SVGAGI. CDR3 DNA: TGTGCCAGCAGTTACTCCTGGACAGGGGGCTACGAGCAGTACTTC. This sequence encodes CASSYSWTGGYEQYF.

This chain's CDR3 is CASRSTRSKYTGELFF. The CDR3 coding sequence is TGTGCCAGTAGATCTACTAGATCTAAGTACACCGGGGAGCTGTTTTTT. This sequence joins TRBV19 and TRBJ2-2; D perhaps matches TRBD2 (5 bases). V was clipped by 6 bases and J by 3 bases, with 17 bases between them. The CDR3 is 16 residues long. From germline, CDR1 is LNHDA and CDR2 SQIVND (reference sequence).

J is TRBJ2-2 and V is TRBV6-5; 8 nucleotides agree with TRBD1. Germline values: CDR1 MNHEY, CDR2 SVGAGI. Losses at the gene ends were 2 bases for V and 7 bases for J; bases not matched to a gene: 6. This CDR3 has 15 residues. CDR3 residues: CASSYPPQGGGELFF. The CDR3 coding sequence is TGTGCCAGCAGTTACCCGCCACAGGGGGGCGGGGAGCTGTTTTTT.

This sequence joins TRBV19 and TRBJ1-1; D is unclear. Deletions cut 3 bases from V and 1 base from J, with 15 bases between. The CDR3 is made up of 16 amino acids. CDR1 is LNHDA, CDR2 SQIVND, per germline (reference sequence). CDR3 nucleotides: TGTGCCAGTAGTATCTTGTTCTTCAGAAAGAACACTGAAGCTTTCTTT. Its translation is CASSILFFRKNTEAFF.

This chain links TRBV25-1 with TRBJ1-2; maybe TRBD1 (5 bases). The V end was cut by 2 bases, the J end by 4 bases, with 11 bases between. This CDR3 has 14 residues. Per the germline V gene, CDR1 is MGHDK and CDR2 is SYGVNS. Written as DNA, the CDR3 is TGTGCCAGCAGTGAAGGACACGGAAGCTATGGCTACACCTTC. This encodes CASSEGHGSYGYTF.